The clone carrying this T cell receptor (beta chain) was seen a few times. The data are from a study of blood T cell repertoires in COVID-19. The wider study: The origin of the acute and convalescent COVID-19 samples was the United States, Italy and Spain. The analysed material was cDNA or gDNA that came from T cells, B-cell-depleted T cells, or PBMCs.

Seattle patients were enrolled while actively infected and followed longitudinally. The CDR3 runs 13 residues. Trimming took off 1 base at V and 6 bases at J, with 10 bases between the two ends. Germline lookup yields CDR1 MNHEY and CDR2 SVGAGI. Per the original methods: Estimates of nucleated cell counts were drawn from the amplification of reference gene primers. Clones were read by immunoSEQ multiplex PCR, and TCRdb kept only the in-frame ones, dropping some. That table supplies the V and J calls and clone size; D and trimming were determined from the DNA. The data contain 180,000 or so clones, around 84% of them singletons.

The specimen was peripheral blood. This TCR came from a woman aged 70-85 years with COVID-19, enrolled during active disease. The V call is TRBV6-5, the J call TRBJ2-7, with D perhaps TRBD1 (6 bases). CDR3 protein: CASSYFTGSEQYF. The CDR3 DNA reads as TGTGCCAGCAGTTACTTTACAGGGTCCGAGCAGTACTTC.